What follows is one T cell receptor (beta chain) and its context. Its antigen is undetermined. The protocol was immunoSEQ multiplex PCR, while the TCRdb copy is restricted to in-frame clones and leaves out a portion. The data show some 68,000 clones, less than 90% seen once. This sample is part of a study of Tregs in tolerant kidney transplant recipients. Study observations and caveats: Biological reproducibility was not directly addressed, but technical replication error appeared minimal. Expanding Tregs on activated donor B cells appeared to best identify donor-specific TCRbeta clones. Findings come from small patient numbers and require larger validation.

Thawed PBMCs were FACS-sorted into unstimulated CD4+CD25+CD127- regulatory T cells, CD4+CD25- non-regulatory cells, CD4 and CD8 cells. V shed 5 bases and J shed 11 bases, with 15 bases lying between them. This CDR3 comprises 12 residues. CDR1 and CDR2 from the germline V gene are SGHTA and FQGNSA. The source material was CD4+ T cells from blood. This clonotype was sampled from a human donor in good health. The gene calls are TRBV7-2 and TRBJ1-2; no clear D gene. The CDR3 region is CASSPRGEVYTF. CDR3 DNA: TGTGCCAGCAGCCCCCGGGGAGAGGTTTACACCTTC. Filled out from reference TRBV7-2 and TRBJ1-2, the complete variable domain reads GAGVSQSPSNKVTEKGKDVELRCDPISGHTALYWYRQSLGQGLEFLIYFQGNSAPDKSGLPSDRFSAERTGGSVSTLTIQRTQQEDSAVYLCASSPRGEVYTFGSGTRLTVV.